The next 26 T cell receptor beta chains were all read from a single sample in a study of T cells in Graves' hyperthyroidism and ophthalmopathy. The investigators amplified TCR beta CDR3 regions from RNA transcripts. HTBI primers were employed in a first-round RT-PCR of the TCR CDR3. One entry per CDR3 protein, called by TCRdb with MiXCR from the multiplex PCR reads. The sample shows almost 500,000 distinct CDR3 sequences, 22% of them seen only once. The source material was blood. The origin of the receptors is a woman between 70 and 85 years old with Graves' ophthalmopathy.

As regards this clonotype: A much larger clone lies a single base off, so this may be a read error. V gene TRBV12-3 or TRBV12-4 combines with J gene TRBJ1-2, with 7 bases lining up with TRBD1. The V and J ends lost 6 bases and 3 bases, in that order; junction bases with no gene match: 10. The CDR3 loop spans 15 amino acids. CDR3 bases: TGTGCCAGCAGCTATAAAGGGACAGTGTACTATGGCTACACCTTC. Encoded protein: CASSYKGTVYYGYTF.

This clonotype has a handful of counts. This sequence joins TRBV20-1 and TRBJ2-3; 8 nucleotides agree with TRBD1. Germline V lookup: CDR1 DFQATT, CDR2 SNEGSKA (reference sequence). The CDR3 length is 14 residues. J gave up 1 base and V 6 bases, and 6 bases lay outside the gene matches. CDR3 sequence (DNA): TGCAGTGCCCTCAGGACAGGGCGCACAGATACGCAGTATTTT. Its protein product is CSALRTGRTDTQYF.

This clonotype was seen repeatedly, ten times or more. CDR3 protein: CASSLFSSGSGDTQYF. The CDR3 DNA reads TGTGCCAGCAGCTTATTTTCTAGCGGGAGTGGAGATACGCAGTATTTT. The rearrangement joins TRBV7-2 to TRBJ2-3, with TRBD2 matching over 10 bases. The CDR3 contains 16 residues. Germline CDR1 and CDR2: SGHTA and FQGNSA. The V gene end was trimmed by 2 bases and the J gene end by 5 bases; junction bases not matched to a gene: 7.

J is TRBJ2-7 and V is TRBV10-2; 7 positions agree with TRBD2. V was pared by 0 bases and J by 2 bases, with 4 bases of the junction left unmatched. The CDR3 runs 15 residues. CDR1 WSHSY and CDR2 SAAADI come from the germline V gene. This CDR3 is CASSESGLGPYEQYF. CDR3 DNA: TGCGCCAGCAGTGAGTCAGGACTAGGTCCCTACGAGCAGTACTTC.

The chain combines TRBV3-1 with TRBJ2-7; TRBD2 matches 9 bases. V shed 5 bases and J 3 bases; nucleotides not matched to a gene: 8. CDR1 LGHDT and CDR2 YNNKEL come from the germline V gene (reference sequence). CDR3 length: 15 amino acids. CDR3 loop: CASSSWVAGDYEQYF. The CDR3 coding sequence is TGTGCCAGCAGCTCGTGGGTAGCGGGAGACTACGAGCAGTACTTC.

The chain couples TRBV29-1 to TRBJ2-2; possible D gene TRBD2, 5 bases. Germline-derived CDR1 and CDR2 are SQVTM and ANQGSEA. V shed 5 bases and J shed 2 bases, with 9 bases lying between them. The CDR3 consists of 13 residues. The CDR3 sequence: CSVRGHNTGELFF. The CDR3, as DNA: TGCAGCGTTAGAGGGCACAACACCGGGGAGCTGTTTTTT.

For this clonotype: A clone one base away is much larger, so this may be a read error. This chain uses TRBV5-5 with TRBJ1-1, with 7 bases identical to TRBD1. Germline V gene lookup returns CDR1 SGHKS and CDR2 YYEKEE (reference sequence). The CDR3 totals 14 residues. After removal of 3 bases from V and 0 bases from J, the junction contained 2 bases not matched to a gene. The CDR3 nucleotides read TGTGCCAGCAGCTCGACAGGGTTGAACACTGAAGCTTTCTTT. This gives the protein CASSSTGLNTEAFF.

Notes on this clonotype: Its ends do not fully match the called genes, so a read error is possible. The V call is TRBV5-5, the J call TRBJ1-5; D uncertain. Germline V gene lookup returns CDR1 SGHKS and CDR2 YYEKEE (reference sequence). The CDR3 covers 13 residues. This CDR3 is CASSLSRDQSQHF. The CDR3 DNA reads TGTGCCAGCAGCTTGAGTAGAGATCAGTCCCAGCATTTT.

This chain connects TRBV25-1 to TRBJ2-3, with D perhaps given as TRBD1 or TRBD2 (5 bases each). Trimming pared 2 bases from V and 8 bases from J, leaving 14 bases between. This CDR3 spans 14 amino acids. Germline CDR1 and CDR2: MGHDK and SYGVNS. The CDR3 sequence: CASSEEGKGGTQYF. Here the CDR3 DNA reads TGTGCCAGCAGTGAAGAGGGGAAGGGCGGTACGCAGTATTTT.

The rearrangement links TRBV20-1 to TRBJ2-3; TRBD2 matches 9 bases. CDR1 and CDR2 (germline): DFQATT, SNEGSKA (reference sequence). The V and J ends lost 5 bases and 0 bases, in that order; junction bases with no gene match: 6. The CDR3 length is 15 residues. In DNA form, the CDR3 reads TGCAGTGCTGGCGGTACTAGCGGGAGCACAGATACGCAGTATTTT. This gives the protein CSAGGTSGSTDTQYF.

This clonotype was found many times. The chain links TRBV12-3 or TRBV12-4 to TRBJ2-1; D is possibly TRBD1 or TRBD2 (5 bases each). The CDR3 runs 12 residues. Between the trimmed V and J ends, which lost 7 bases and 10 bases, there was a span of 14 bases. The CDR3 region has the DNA TGTGCCAGCACCACCGTAGGGGACGAGCAGTTCTTC. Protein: CASTTVGDEQFF.

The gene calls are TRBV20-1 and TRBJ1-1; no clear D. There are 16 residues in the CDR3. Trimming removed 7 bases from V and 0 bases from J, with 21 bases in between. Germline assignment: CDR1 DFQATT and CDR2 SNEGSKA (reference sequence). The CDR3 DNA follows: TGCAGTGTAAATCGATTAGACGGACGGATGAACACTGAAGCTTTCTTT. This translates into CSVNRLDGRMNTEAFF.

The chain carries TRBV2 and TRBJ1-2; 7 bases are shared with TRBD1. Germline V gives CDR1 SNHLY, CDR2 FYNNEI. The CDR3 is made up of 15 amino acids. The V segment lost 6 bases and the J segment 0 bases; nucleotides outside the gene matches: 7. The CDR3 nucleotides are TGTGCCAGCAGCGAACAGGGGACGCCTAACTATGGCTACACCTTC. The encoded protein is CASSEQGTPNYGYTF.

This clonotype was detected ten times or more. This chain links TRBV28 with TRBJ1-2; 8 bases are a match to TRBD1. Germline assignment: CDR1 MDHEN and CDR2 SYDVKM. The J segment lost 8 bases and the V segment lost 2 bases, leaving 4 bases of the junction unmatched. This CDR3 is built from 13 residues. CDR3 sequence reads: CASSLAGGRGYTF. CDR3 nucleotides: TGTGCCAGCAGTTTAGCAGGGGGCCGGGGCTACACCTTC.

CDR3 loop: CASRITGERETQYF. In nucleotides, the CDR3 is TGTGCCAGCAGAATCACAGGGGAACGAGAGACCCAGTACTTC. This chain links TRBV11-1 with TRBJ2-5; 7 bases line up with TRBD1. V dropped 6 bases and J dropped 4; count of bases not matched to a gene: 8. Germline values: CDR1 SGHAT, CDR2 FQDESV (reference sequence). The length of the CDR3 is 14 residues. Drawing the rest from reference TRBV11-1 and TRBJ2-5, the complete variable domain is EAEVAQSPRYKITEKSQAVAFWCDPISGHATLYWYRQILGQGPELLVQFQDESVVDDSQLPKDRFSAERLKGVDSTLKIQPAELGDSAMYLCASRITGERETQYFGPGTRLLVL.

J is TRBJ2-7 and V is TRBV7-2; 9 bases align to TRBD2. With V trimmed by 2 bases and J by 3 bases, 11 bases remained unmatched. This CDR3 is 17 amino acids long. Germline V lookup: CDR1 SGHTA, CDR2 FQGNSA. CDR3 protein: CASSLLAGSGRHYEQYF. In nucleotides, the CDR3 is TGTGCCAGCAGCTTACTAGCGGGGTCGGGCCGACACTACGAGCAGTACTTC.

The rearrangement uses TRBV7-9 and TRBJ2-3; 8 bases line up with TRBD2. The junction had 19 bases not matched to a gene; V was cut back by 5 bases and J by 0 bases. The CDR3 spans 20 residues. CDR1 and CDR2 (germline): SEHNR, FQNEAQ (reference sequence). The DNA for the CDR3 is TGTGCCAGCAGCCCACGCGGGGTAGCGGGATCGACTACTAGCACAGATACGCAGTATTTT. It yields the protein CASSPRGVAGSTTSTDTQYF.

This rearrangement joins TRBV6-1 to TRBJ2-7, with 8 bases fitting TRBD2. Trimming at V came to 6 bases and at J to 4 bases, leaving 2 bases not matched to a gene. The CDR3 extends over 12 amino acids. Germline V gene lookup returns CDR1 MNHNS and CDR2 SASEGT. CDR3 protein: CASRTSGYEQYF. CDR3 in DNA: TGTGCCAGCAGAACTAGCGGTTACGAGCAGTACTTC.

The CDR3 DNA is TGTGCCAGCAGCTTAGATCTGCAGGGATGGTCCTACAATGAGCAGTTCTTC. It translates to CASSLDLQGWSYNEQFF. The chain joins TRBV7-9 to TRBJ2-1, with a tentative D call TRBD1 (5 bases). The CDR3 has 17 amino acids. V gave up 1 base and J gave up 1 base, with 14 bases separating them. Looked up from germline, CDR1 is SEHNR and CDR2 is FQNEAQ (reference sequence).

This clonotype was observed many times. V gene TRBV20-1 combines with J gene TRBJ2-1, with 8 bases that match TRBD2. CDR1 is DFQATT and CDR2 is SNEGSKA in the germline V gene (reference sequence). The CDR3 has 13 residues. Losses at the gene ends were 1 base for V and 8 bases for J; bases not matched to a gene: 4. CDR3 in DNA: TGCAGTGCTAGAGGTCCGACTAGCGATGAGCAGTTCTTC. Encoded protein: CSARGPTSDEQFF.

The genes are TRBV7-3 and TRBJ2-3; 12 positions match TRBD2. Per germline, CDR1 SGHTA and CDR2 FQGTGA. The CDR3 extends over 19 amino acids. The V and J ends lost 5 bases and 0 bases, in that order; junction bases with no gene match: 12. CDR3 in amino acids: CASSPGTSGLSGSTDTQYF. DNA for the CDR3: TGTGCCAGCAGCCCTGGGACTAGCGGGCTCTCAGGTAGCACAGATACGCAGTATTTT.

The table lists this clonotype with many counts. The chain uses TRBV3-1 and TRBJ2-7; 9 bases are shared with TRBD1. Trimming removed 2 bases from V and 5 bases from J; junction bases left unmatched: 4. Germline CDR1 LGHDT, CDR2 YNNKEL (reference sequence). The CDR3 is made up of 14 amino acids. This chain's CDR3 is CASSQRDRVHEQYF. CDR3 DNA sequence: TGTGCCAGCAGCCAAAGGGACAGGGTCCACGAGCAGTACTTC.

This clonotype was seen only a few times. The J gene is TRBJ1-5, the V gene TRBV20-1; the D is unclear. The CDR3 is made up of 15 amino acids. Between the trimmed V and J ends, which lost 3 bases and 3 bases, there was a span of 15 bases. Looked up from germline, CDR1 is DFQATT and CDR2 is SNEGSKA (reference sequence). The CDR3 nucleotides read TGCAGTGCTAGTTCCGGGGTTGGTGCCAATCAGCCCCAGCATTTT. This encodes CSASSGVGANQPQHF.

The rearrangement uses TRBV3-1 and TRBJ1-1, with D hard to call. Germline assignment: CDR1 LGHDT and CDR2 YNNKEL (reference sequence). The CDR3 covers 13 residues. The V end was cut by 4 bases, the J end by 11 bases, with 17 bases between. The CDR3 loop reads CASSPSEGLAAFF. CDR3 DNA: TGTGCCAGCAGCCCCTCGGAGGGCCTGGCCGCTTTCTTT.

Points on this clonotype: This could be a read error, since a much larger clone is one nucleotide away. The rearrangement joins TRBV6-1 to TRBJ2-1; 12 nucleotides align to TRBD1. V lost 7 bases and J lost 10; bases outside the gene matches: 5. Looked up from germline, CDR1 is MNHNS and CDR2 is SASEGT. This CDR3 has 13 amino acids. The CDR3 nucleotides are TGTGCCAGCACGGGACAGGGGGCTGGCGAGCAGTTCTTC. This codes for CASTGQGAGEQFF.

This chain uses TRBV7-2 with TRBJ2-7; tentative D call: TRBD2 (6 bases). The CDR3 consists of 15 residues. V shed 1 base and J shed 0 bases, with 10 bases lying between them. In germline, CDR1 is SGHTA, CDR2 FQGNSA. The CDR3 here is CASSLGAGSSYEQYF. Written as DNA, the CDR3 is TGTGCCAGCAGCTTAGGAGCGGGTAGCTCCTACGAGCAGTACTTC.